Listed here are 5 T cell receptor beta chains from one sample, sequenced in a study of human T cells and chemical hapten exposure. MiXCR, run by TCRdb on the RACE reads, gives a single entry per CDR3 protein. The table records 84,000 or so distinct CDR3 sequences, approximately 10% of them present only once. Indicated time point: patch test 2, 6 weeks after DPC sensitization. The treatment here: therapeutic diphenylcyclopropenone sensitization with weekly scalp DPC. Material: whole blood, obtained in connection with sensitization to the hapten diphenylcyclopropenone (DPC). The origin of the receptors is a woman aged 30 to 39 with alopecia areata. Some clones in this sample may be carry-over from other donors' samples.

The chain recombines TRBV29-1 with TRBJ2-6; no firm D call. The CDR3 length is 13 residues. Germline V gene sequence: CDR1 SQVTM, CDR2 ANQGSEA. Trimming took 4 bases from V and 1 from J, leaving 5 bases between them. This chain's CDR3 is CSVVDSGANVLTF. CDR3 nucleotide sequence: TGCAGCGTTGTGGATTCTGGGGCCAACGTCCTGACTTTC.

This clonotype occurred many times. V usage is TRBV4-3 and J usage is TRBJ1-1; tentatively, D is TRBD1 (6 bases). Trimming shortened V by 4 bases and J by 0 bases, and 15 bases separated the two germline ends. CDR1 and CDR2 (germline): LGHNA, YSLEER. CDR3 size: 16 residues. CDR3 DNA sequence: TGCGCCAGCAGCCCCAGCACAGGGAACATGAACACTGAAGCTTTCTTT. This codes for CASSPSTGNMNTEAFF.

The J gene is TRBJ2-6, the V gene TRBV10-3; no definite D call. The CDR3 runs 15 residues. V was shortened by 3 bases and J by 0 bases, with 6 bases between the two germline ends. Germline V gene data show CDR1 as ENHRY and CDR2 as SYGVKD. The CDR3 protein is CAISEESSGANVLTF. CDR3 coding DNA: TGTGCCATCAGTGAAGAAAGCTCTGGGGCCAACGTCCTGACTTTC.

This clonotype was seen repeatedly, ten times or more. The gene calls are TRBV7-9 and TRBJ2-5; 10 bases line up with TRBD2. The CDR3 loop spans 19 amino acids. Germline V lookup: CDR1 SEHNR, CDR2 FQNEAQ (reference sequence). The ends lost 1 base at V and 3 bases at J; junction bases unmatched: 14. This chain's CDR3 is CASSLVSLASGRSKETQYF. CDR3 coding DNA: TGTGCCAGCAGCTTAGTTTCTTTGGCTAGCGGGAGAAGTAAAGAGACCCAGTACTTC. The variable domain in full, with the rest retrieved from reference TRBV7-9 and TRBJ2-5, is DTGVSQNPRHKITKRGQNVTFRCDPISEHNRLYWYRQTLGQGPEFLTYFQNEAQLEKSRLLSDRFSAERPKGSFSTLEIQRTEQGDSAMYLCASSLVSLASGRSKETQYFGPGTRLLVL.

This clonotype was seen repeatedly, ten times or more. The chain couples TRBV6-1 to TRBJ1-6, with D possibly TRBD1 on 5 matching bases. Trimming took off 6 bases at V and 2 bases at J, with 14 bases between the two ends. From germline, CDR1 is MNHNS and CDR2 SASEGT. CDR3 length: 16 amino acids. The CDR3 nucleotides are TGTGCCAGCAGACAGACTACAGGAGCCTATAATTCACCCCTCCACTTT. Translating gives CASRQTTGAYNSPLHF.